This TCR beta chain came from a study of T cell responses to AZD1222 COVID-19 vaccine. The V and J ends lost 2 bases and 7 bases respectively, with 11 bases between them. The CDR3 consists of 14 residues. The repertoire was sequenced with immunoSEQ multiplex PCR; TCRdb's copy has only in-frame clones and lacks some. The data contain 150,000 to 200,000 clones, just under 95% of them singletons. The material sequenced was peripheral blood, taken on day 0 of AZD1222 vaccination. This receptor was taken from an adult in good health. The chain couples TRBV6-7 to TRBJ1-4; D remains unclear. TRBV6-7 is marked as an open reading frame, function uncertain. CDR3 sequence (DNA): TGTGCCAGCAGTTACCTTTCGGCTTCTGAAAAACTGTTTTTT. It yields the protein CASSYLSASEKLFF.